A single sample is the source of the 8 T cell receptor beta chains below, sequenced in a study of T cell changes during pregnancy in multiple sclerosis. Produced via immunoSEQ multiplex PCR; TCRdb's table is partial and in-frame only. The sample shows approximately 90,000 clones, approximately 89% of them seen only once. This material consisted of peripheral blood, taken in the first trimester of pregnancy. All receptors come from a female donor with multiple sclerosis, enrolled in a pregnancy study.

The rearrangement uses TRBV7-9 and TRBJ2-3; TRBD2 aligns across 13 bases. The junction had 11 bases not matched to a gene; V was cut back by 3 bases and J by 5 bases. Germline V gene data show CDR1 as SEHNR and CDR2 as FQNEAQ (reference sequence). The CDR3 extends over 18 amino acids. The CDR3 region has the DNA TGTGCCAGCAGCTTCGGACTAGCGGGGGCCTCTTTTTTAGATACGCAGTATTTT. Protein sequence: CASSFGLAGASFLDTQYF.

In its sample, this clone was seen once. This chain links TRBV6-6 with TRBJ1-4, with 7 positions matching TRBD1. V trimming: 5 bases; J trimming: 13 bases; junction bases outside the gene matches: 1. Germline V gives CDR1 MNHNY, CDR2 SVGAGI (reference sequence). This CDR3 comprises 10 residues. The CDR3 DNA reads TGTGCCAGCAGTGACAGGGTACTGTTTTTT. It encodes CASSDRVLFF.

The chain employs TRBV14 and TRBJ2-1; TRBD2 is a possible D gene (6 bases). There are 16 residues in the CDR3. Germline CDR1 reads SGHDN; CDR2 reads FVKESK. The ends were cut back, 0 bases at V and 0 bases at J, with 9 bases in the middle. DNA of the CDR3: TGTGCCAGCAGCCAAGACACGGGAGCCTCCTACAATGAGCAGTTCTTC. Translated, it gives CASSQDTGASYNEQFF.

The V call is TRBV6-1, the J call TRBJ2-2, with TRBD1 matching 7 bases. CDR3 length: 15 residues. V was clipped by 8 bases and J by 1 base; unmatched bases: 7. CDR1 is MNHNS and CDR2 is SASEGT in the germline V gene. The CDR3 sequence is CASVRGRRNTGELFF. The CDR3 nucleotides are TGTGCCAGCGTGAGGGGGCGAAGGAACACCGGGGAGCTGTTTTTT.

Judged by abundance, this clone is medium-sized. The chain carries TRBV28 and TRBJ2-3, with 9 nucleotides matching TRBD1. Trimming cost V 5 bases and J 3 bases; bases outside gene matches: 6. CDR1 is MDHEN and CDR2 is SYDVKM in the germline V gene. CDR3 length: 15 residues. CDR3 residues: CASSPRDRATDTQYF. CDR3 in DNA: TGTGCCAGCAGTCCCCGGGACAGGGCGACAGATACGCAGTATTTT.

The chain uses TRBV7-8 and TRBJ2-7; 11 nucleotides match TRBD2. CDR1 and CDR2 (germline): SGHVS, FQNEAQ. This CDR3 has 17 amino acids. V shed 2 bases and J 1 base; nucleotides not matched to a gene: 7. The CDR3 protein is CASSLRGLAGGSYEQYF. Written as DNA, the CDR3 is TGTGCCAGCAGCTTACGTGGACTAGCGGGTGGATCCTACGAGCAGTACTTC.

This clone came up once. The chain links TRBV6-5 to TRBJ1-1; D may be TRBD1 (6 bases). V lost 6 bases and J 10 bases, leaving 18 bases between the germline ends. This CDR3 spans 13 amino acids. Germline lookup yields CDR1 MNHEY and CDR2 SVGAGI. The chain's CDR3 is CASSRHRALVAFF. In nucleotides, the CDR3 is TGTGCCAGCAGCAGACACAGGGCGCTTGTAGCTTTCTTT.

The chain employs TRBV28 and TRBJ1-6; TRBD1 is a possible D gene (6 bases). CDR3 length: 14 amino acids. Trimming stripped 4 bases from V and 7 bases from J, with 11 bases between. Looked up from germline, CDR1 is MDHEN and CDR2 is SYDVKM. The CDR3 is CASSSGTRNSPLHF. The CDR3 nucleotides read TGTGCCAGCAGTTCCGGGACAAGAAATTCACCCCTCCACTTT.